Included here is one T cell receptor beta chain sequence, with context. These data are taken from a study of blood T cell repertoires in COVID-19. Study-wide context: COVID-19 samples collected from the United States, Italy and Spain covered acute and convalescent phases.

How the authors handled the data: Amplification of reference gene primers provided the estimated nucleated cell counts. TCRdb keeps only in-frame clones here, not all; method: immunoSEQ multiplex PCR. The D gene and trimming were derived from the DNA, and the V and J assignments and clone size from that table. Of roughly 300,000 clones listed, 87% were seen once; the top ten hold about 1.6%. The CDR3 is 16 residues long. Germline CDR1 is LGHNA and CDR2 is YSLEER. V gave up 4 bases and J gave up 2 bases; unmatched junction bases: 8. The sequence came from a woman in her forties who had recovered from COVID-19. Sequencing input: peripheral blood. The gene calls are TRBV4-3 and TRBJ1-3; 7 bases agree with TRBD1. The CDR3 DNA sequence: TGCGCCAGCAGCCCTCTAGGACAGGCCCCTGGAAACACCATATATTTT. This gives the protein CASSPLGQAPGNTIYF.